This T cell receptor (beta chain) comes out of a study of T cells after somatic rescue of genetic block. V was shortened by 0 bases and J by 0 bases, with 5 bases between the two germline ends. CDR1 SGHRS and CDR2 YFSETQ come from the germline V gene. CDR3 length equals 14 residues. TCRdb keeps only in-frame clones here, not all; method: immunoSEQ multiplex PCR. The sample shows some 10,000 clones, over 65% of them seen only once. This chain joins TRBV5-1 and TRBJ2-3; D may be TRBD1 or TRBD2 (5 bases each). This sequence originates from a boy aged 10-17 years. Sequencing was done on a sample of peripheral blood mononuclear cells (PBMCs). CDR3 bases: TGCGCCAGCAGCTTGGGGGACAGCACAGATACGCAGTATTTT. This gives the protein CASSLGDSTDTQYF.